This is a list of T cell receptor beta chains from one sample in a study of radiotherapy plus CTLA-4 blockade in lung cancer. Data came from immunoSEQ multiplex PCR; TCRdb stores just in-frame clones and leaves some out. This sample has 95,000 to 150,000 clones; about nine tenths occur once, and the top ten carry approximately 7.2%. The starting material was peripheral blood, obtained from a patient treated with radiotherapy plus ipilimumab. All receptors come from a human donor with non-small cell lung cancer that progressed on radiotherapy plus ipilimumab. Each CDR3 is given with its conserved first and last residue. The size field is filled for only some rows; it gives once, few, many or a size class.

V gene: TRBV5-1
clone size: once
J gene: TRBJ2-1
CDR3 protein: CASSLEGYEQFF

V gene: TRBV30
clone size: -
J gene: TRBJ2-7
CDR3 protein: CAWSVTGSSYEQYF

V gene: TRBV7-2
clone size: -
J gene: TRBJ2-1
CDR3 protein: CASSLVLGAGVVYGEQFF

V gene: TRBV27
clone size: -
J gene: TRBJ2-4
CDR3 protein: CASSPELTGWTKNIQYF

V gene: TRBV4-2
clone size: -
J gene: TRBJ2-2
CDR3 protein: CASSQLRGPGANTGELFF

V gene: TRBV15
clone size: once
J gene: TRBJ2-7
CDR3 protein: CATSRSLSYEQYF

V gene: TRBV11-3
clone size: -
J gene: TRBJ2-3
CDR3 protein: CASSPRQGADTQYF

V gene: TRBV20-1
clone size: -
J gene: TRBJ2-7
CDR3 protein: CSAAGGYEQYF

V gene: TRBV27
clone size: -
J gene: TRBJ1-1
CDR3 protein: CASSLMRNTEAFF

V gene: TRBV15
clone size: -
J gene: TRBJ1-4
CDR3 protein: CATSRGANEKLFF

V gene: TRBV6-6
clone size: -
J gene: TRBJ1-1
CDR3 protein: CASSWRTGRRTEAFF

V gene: TRBV9
clone size: few
J gene: TRBJ2-1
CDR3 protein: CASSVDGAGNEQFF